This T cell receptor beta chain was obtained from a study of identical twins. Study-wide results and limits: The presence of invariant MAIT and iNKT cells could partly confound analyses of zero-insertion sequences. Within monozygotic twins, out-of-frame TCR alpha sharing was underestimated by the models. Out-of-frame alpha sequences shared by twins showed excess low generation probability.

A universal primer site was created by template switching, with the cDNA bearing unique molecular identifiers. TCRdb reprocessed the 5' RACE reads with MiXCR, giving one entry per CDR3 protein. The sample lists 350,000 to 400,000 distinct CDR3 sequences, approximately 9.1% occurring once. V was clipped by 0 bases and J by 4 bases, with 11 bases between them. Germline V CDR1 and CDR2: MNHEY, SVGAGI. The CDR3 length is 15 residues. In regard to this clonotype: What it binds is unknown.

This chain links TRBV6-5 with TRBJ2-3; D perhaps matches TRBD1 (5 bases). This TCR was recovered from a woman in her 50s in good health. The sequenced sample consisted of naive T cells sorted from blood. The CDR3 reads CASSYSFTGPDTQYF. In DNA, the CDR3 is TGTGCCAGCAGTTACTCGTTTACAGGCCCAGATACGCAGTATTTT.